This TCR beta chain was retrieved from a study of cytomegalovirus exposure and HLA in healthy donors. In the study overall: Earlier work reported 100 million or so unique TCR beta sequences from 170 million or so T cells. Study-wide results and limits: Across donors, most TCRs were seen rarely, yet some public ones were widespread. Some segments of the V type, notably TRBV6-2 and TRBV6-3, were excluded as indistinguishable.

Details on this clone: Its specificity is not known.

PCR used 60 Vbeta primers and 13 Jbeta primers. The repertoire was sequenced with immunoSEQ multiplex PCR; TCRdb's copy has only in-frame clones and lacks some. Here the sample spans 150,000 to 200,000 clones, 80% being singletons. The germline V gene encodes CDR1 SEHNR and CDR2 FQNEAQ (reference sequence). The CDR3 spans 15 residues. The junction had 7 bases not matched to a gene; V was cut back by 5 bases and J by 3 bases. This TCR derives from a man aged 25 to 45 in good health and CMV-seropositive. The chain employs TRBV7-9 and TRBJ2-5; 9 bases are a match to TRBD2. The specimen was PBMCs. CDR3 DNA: TGTGCCAGCAGCCCCCCGGCGGGGGGGAAAGAGACCCAGTACTTC. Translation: CASSPPAGGKETQYF.